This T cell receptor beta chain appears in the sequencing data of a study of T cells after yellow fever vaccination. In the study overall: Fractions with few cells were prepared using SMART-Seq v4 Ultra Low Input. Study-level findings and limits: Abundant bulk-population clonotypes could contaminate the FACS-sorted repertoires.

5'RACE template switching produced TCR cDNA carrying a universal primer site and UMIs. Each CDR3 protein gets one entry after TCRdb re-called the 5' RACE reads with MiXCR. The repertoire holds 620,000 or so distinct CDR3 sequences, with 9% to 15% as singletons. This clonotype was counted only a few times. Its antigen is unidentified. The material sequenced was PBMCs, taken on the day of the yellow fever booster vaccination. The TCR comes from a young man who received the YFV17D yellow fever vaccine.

The CDR3 is CASSLGARYQETQYF. In DNA form, the CDR3 reads TGTGCCAGCAGTTTGGGGGCGCGGTACCAAGAGACCCAGTACTTC. The chain joins TRBV28 to TRBJ2-5, with D possibly matching TRBD1 (6 bases). V was clipped by 3 bases and J by 0 bases, with 11 bases between them. This CDR3 is built from 15 residues. The V gene's germline CDR1 is MDHEN and CDR2 SYDVKM.